This passage covers 25 T cell receptor beta chains from one sample sequenced in a study of molecular identifiers for immune sequencing clone quantification. MiXCR, run by TCRdb on the PCR reads, gives a single entry per CDR3 protein. The sample consists of about half a million distinct CDR3 sequences, 25% of them appearing once. The sequenced sample consisted of naive CD8+ T cells from blood, with Jurkat cell RNA spiked in. Subset indicated: FACS-sorted CD8+CD4-CCR7+CD45RA+ naive T cells. The receptors originated from a human donor in good health. Some libraries in this study had Jurkat cell RNA spiked in.

This clonotype was observed a handful of times. The chain joins TRBV7-6 to TRBJ1-5; D gene ambiguous. CDR3 length: 14 residues. V was trimmed by 1 base and J by 5 bases, leaving 9 bases between them. Per the germline V gene, CDR1 is SGHVS and CDR2 is FNYEAQ. In DNA, the CDR3 is TGTGCCAGCAGCTTAGTTATAGACGATCAGCCCCAGCATTTT. It translates to CASSLVIDDQPQHF.

Comments on this clonotype: This clone may be a read error of a much larger clone one base away. The conserved final phenylalanine or tryptophan is absent from the CDR3, which likely points to a read error. The V and J genes are TRBV4-1 and TRBJ1-1, with D possibly being TRBD1 (5 bases). V was clipped by 2 bases and J by 5 bases, with 18 bases between them. Germline loops: CDR1 MGHRA, CDR2 YSYEKL. The CDR3 loop spans 16 amino acids. This chain's CDR3 is CASSQSGLNRWTEAFL. CDR3 bases: TGCGCCAGCAGCCAATCCGGGCTAAACAGGTGGACTGAAGCTTTCCTT.

Turning to this clonotype: A much larger clone differs from this one at a single base, so this may be a read error. The chain carries TRBV3-1 and TRBJ2-7; TRBD1 agrees at 10 bases. V dropped 8 bases and J dropped 5; count of bases not matched to a gene: 12. Germline values: CDR1 LGHDT, CDR2 YNNKEL (reference sequence). The CDR3 has 15 residues. This CDR3 is CASRREGQGYHEQYF. The DNA for the CDR3 is TGTGCCAGCCGCCGGGAGGGACAGGGGTACCACGAGCAGTACTTC.

As to this clonotype: This clone may be a read error of a much larger clone one base away. The chain recombines TRBV5-1 with TRBJ1-1; D is unclear. Germline CDR1 reads SGHRS; CDR2 reads YFSETQ. The CDR3 consists of 14 residues. Trimming cost V 4 bases and J 3 bases, with 13 bases left between them. CDR3 nucleotide sequence: TGCGCCAGCAGCCAAGGGCCACTCGACACTGAAGCTTTCTTT. Encoded protein: CASSQGPLDTEAFF. Full variable domain (missing parts from reference TRBV5-1 and TRBJ1-1): KAGVTQTPRYLIKTRGQQVTLSCSPISGHRSVSWYQQTPGQGLQFLFEYFSETQRNKGNFPGRFSGRQFSNSRSEMNVSTLELGDSALYLCASSQGPLDTEAFFGQGTRLTVV.

The chain carries TRBV9 and TRBJ1-2; the match to TRBD1 covers 9 bases. Germline CDR1 reads SGDLS; CDR2 reads YYNGEE. The CDR3 is 15 residues long. V was clipped by 3 bases and J by 6 bases; unmatched bases: 9. CDR3 residues: CASSGREGQGHGYTF. DNA for the CDR3: TGTGCCAGCAGCGGAAGAGAGGGACAGGGTCATGGCTACACCTTC.

In this sample, this clonotype turned up a few times. The chain joins TRBV6-5 to TRBJ2-2; the match to TRBD2 covers 10 bases. Unmatched junction bases numbered 7, after V lost 0 bases and J lost 3 bases. The CDR3 is 18 amino acids. The germline V gene has CDR1 MNHEY and CDR2 SVGAGI. DNA for the CDR3: TGTGCCAGCAGTTACTCGAGACGGCTAGCGGGGGACACCGGGGAGCTGTTTTTT. This translates into CASSYSRRLAGDTGELFF.

This clonotype showed up many times. J is TRBJ2-7 and V is TRBV2, with TRBD1 matching over 7 bases. This CDR3 region has 13 residues. The V segment lost 4 bases and the J segment 4 bases; nucleotides outside the gene matches: 4. Germline V CDR1 and CDR2: SNHLY, FYNNEI. The CDR3 region has the DNA TGTGCCAGCAGTGCCCAGGGGGAGTACGAGCAGTACTTC. Amino acid sequence: CASSAQGEYEQYF.

V usage is TRBV29-1 and J usage is TRBJ2-2; 9 nucleotides align to TRBD1. J gave up 5 bases and V 6 bases, and 4 bases lay outside the gene matches. The CDR3 contains 13 residues. The germline V gene encodes CDR1 SQVTM and CDR2 ANQGSEA. The CDR3 DNA reads TGCAGCGTGGGACAGGGTGCAACCGGGGAGCTGTTTTTT. As protein: CSVGQGATGELFF.

This rearrangement joins TRBV7-8 to TRBJ2-7; 8 bases match TRBD1. This CDR3 has 15 amino acids. V shed 5 bases, J shed 5 bases, and the junction held 11 bases outside the gene matches. The germline gives CDR1 SGHVS, CDR2 FQNEAQ. In DNA, the CDR3 is TGTGCCAGCAGCCTTACGACAGGGGCGGGCAACGAGCAGTACTTC. This gives the protein CASSLTTGAGNEQYF.

This clonotype appeared many times. This chain joins TRBV7-9 and TRBJ2-1, with D tentatively TRBD2 (5 bases). Trimming stripped 7 bases from V and 7 bases from J, with 14 bases between. CDR1 and CDR2 from the germline V gene are SEHNR and FQNEAQ (reference sequence). This CDR3 has 13 amino acids. DNA for the CDR3: TGTGCCAGCACCCAAATCCCGGGGAATGAGCAGTTCTTC. It encodes CASTQIPGNEQFF.

This rearrangement joins TRBV5-8 to TRBJ1-5, with D uncertain. Per germline, CDR1 SGHTS and CDR2 YDEGEE. This CDR3 contains 11 residues. V was shortened by 4 bases and J by 8 bases, with 7 bases between the two germline ends. CDR3 sequence reads: CASSPGEPQHF. CDR3 nucleotide sequence: TGTGCCAGCAGCCCCGGCGAGCCCCAGCATTTT.

V is TRBV20-1 and J is TRBJ1-1, with TRBD1 matching over 8 bases. There are 14 residues in the CDR3. CDR1 and CDR2 (germline): DFQATT, SNEGSKA (reference sequence). V lost 1 base and J lost 1; bases outside the gene matches: 2. This chain's CDR3 is CSARADRANTEAFF. The CDR3 DNA is TGCAGTGCTAGAGCGGACAGGGCGAACACTGAAGCTTTCTTT.

This clonotype was counted a few times. The chain combines TRBV12-3 or TRBV12-4 with TRBJ2-5; D gene ambiguous. V lost 7 bases to trimming and J lost 0 bases, with 6 bases between them. The CDR3 loop spans 12 amino acids. The CDR3 protein is CASKGNQETQYF. The CDR3 DNA sequence: TGTGCCAGCAAGGGTAACCAAGAGACCCAGTACTTC.

The chain has TRBV30 and TRBJ2-5; the match to TRBD2 covers 12 bases. This CDR3 has 15 amino acids. Per germline, CDR1 GTSNPN and CDR2 SVGIG (reference sequence). The CDR3, as DNA: TGTGCTTCCCGAGCCACTAGCGGGGGGCAAGAGACCCAGTACTTC. It is translated as CASRATSGGQETQYF.

The chain combines TRBV6-2 or TRBV6-3 with TRBJ2-5; 8 nucleotides agree with TRBD1. The CDR3 covers 15 residues. Per the germline V gene, CDR1 is MNHEY and CDR2 is SVGEGT. V dropped 6 bases and J dropped 2; count of bases not matched to a gene: 8. CDR3 sequence: CASRYRDRRQETQYF. DNA of the CDR3: TGTGCCAGCAGATACCGGGACAGGAGACAAGAGACCCAGTACTTC.

This clonotype has just one count. As DNA, the CDR3 is TGCAGTGCTAGACTAGTTTTTGGGTCCGGGGAGCTGTTTTTT. This sequence encodes CSARLVFGSGELFF. This chain connects TRBV20-1 to TRBJ2-2; D gene uncertain. V was clipped by 2 bases and J by 6 bases, with 13 bases between them. This CDR3 is built from 14 residues. Per the germline V gene, CDR1 is DFQATT and CDR2 is SNEGSKA (reference sequence).

In regard to this clonotype: A much larger clone sits a single nucleotide away, making a read error possible. The chain joins TRBV6-2 or TRBV6-3 to TRBJ1-1; 8 bases are shared with TRBD1. V dropped 5 bases and J dropped 5; count of bases not matched to a gene: 7. This CDR3 has 14 residues. Germline assignment: CDR1 MNHEY and CDR2 SVGEGT. Here the CDR3 DNA reads TGTGCCAGCAGTCTACAGGGGGGGCGTACTGAAGCTTTCTTT. It codes for CASSLQGGRTEAFF.

This clonotype came up many times. CDR3 bases: TGTGCCAGCAGCCCCGGGACAGGGCGGTCCTACGAGCAGTACTTC. Its protein product is CASSPGTGRSYEQYF. The chain has TRBV2 and TRBJ2-7; 9 bases are a match to TRBD1. CDR1 and CDR2 from the germline V gene are SNHLY and FYNNEI. This CDR3 contains 15 residues. The V segment lost 6 bases and the J segment 1 base; nucleotides outside the gene matches: 7.

This clonotype was seen a few times. The chain carries TRBV5-6 and TRBJ1-1, with D perhaps TRBD1 (6 bases). V lost 6 bases and J 5 bases, leaving 29 bases between the germline ends. In germline, CDR1 is SGHDT, CDR2 YYEEEE. The CDR3 extends over 18 amino acids. DNA for the CDR3: TGTGCCAGCAACTCACCTCTAATACAGGGTTCCCCGGGAACTGAAGCTTTCTTT. Its protein is CASNSPLIQGSPGTEAFF.

In regard to this clonotype: This may be a read error: a much more frequent sequence differs by one nucleotide. This chain uses TRBV5-3 with TRBJ2-2; TRBD2 might be the D (5 bases). TRBV5-3 is an ORF, and what it does is uncertain. This CDR3 is built from 15 residues. The CDR3 spells CASSLTVMNTGEPFF. Here the CDR3 DNA reads TGTGCCAGCAGCTTGACCGTGATGAACACCGGGGAGCCGTTTTTT.

This CDR3 is CASSQDPGNRLKETQYF. CDR3 DNA: TGTGCCAGCTCACAAGATCCCGGCAACCGCCTAAAAGAGACCCAGTACTTC. The V call is TRBV18, the J call TRBJ2-5; the D is unclear. The CDR3 is 17 residues long. Germline V gene data show CDR1 as KGHSH and CDR2 as LQKENI. Trimming shortened V by 4 bases and J by 3 bases, and 21 bases separated the two germline ends.

This clonotype was seen only once. This chain uses TRBV20-1 with TRBJ1-1, with D maybe TRBD1 (5 bases). Deletions cut 5 bases from V and 0 bases from J, with 16 bases between. CDR3 length: 15 amino acids. Looked up from germline, CDR1 is DFQATT and CDR2 is SNEGSKA (reference sequence). The CDR3 loop reads CSAGAYGTMNTEAFF. Written as DNA, the CDR3 is TGCAGTGCTGGGGCTTATGGGACCATGAACACTGAAGCTTTCTTT.

Points on this clonotype: At one end the junction does not follow the germline gene, possibly because of a read error. This chain uses TRBV3-1 with TRBJ2-5; 7 bases agree with TRBD1. The CDR3 contains 16 residues. CDR1 is LGHDT and CDR2 is YNNKEL in the germline V gene (reference sequence). Written as DNA, the CDR3 is TGTGCCTGCAGCCAAGTCATGACAGGGAGTAAAGAGACCCAGTACTTC. It translates to CACSQVMTGSKETQYF.

J is TRBJ1-1 and V is TRBV12-3 or TRBV12-4, with D uncertain. The CDR3 runs 12 residues. Trimming removed 3 bases at V and 8 bases at J, with 10 bases between. CDR3 residues: CASSFGESEAFF. CDR3 nucleotide sequence: TGTGCCAGCAGTTTTGGGGAGTCAGAAGCTTTCTTT.

This clonotype was picked up many times. The chain combines TRBV29-1 with TRBJ2-2; D gene uncertain. Trimming cost V 1 base and J 0 bases, with 6 bases left between them. The CDR3 is 14 amino acids. Per the germline V gene, CDR1 is SQVTM and CDR2 is ANQGSEA. The CDR3, as DNA: TGCAGCGTTGAAGTGACACCGAACACCGGGGAGCTGTTTTTT. It yields the protein CSVEVTPNTGELFF.